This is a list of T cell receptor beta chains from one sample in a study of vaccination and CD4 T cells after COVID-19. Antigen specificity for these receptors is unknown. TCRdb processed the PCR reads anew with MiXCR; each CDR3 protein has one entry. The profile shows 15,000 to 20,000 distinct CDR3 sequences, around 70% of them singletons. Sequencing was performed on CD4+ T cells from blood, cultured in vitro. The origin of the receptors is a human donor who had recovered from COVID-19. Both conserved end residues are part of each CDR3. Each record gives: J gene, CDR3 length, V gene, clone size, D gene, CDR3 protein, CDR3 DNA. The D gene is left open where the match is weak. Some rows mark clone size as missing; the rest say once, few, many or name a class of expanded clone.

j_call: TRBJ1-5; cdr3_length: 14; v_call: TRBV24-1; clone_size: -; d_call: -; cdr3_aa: CATSEGQLNQPQHF; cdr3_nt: TGTGCCACCAGTGAGGGGCAGCTCAATCAGCCCCAGCATTTT
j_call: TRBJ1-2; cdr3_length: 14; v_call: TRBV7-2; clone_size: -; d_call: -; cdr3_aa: CASSLGAAFGGYTF; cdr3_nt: TGTGCCAGCAGCTTAGGTGCGGCCTTTGGAGGCTACACCTTC
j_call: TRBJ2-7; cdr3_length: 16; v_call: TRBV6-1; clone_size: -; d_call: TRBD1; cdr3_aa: CASSKHRDRGQYEQYF; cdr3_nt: TGTGCCAGCAGTAAGCACCGGGACAGGGGGCAATACGAGCAGTACTTC
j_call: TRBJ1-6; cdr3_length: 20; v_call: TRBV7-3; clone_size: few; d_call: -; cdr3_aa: CASSLNPGWDWSSPPSPLHF; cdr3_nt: TGTGCCAGCAGCTTAAATCCGGGTTGGGACTGGAGTTCTCCTCCGTCACCCCTCCACTTT
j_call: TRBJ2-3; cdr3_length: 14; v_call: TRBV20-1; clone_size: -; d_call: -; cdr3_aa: CSVRVSGATDTQYF; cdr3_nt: TGCAGCGTCAGAGTATCTGGGGCAACAGATACGCAGTATTTT
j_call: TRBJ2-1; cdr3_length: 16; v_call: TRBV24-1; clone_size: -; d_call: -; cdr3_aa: CATSVVSGSSYNEQFF; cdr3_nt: TGTGCCACCAGTGTCGTTAGCGGTAGCTCCTACAATGAGCAGTTCTTC
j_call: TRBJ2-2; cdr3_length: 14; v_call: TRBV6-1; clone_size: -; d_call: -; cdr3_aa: CASSGWTNTGELFF; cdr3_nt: TGTGCCAGCAGTGGTTGGACCAACACCGGGGAGCTGTTTTTT
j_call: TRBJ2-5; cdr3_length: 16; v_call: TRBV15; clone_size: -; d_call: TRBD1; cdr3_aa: CATSRGQGRQQETQYF; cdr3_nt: TGTGCCACCAGCAGAGGACAGGGGAGACAACAAGAGACCCAGTACTTC
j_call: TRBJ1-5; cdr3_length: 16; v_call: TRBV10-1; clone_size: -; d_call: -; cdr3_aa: CASKGSFLGGNQPQHF; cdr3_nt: TGCGCCAGCAAGGGCAGCTTCCTCGGGGGCAATCAGCCCCAGCATTTT
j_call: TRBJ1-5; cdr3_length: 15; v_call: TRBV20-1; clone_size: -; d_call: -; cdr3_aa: CSATTGTRGSQPQHF; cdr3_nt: TGCAGTGCTACGACCGGGACACGGGGTTCCCAGCCCCAGCATTTT
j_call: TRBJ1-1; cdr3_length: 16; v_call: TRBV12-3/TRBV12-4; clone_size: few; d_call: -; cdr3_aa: CASSPTRPGLHREAFF; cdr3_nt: TGTGCCAGCAGTCCGACCCGCCCGGGACTGCACAGGGAAGCTTTCTTT
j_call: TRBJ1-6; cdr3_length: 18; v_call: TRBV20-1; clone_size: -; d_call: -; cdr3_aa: CSARDRFRMSSYNSPLHF; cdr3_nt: TGCAGTGCTAGAGATCGGTTCAGGATGAGCTCCTATAATTCACCCCTCCACTTT
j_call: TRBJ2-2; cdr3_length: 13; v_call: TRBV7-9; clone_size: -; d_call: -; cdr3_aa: CASSLGGTGELFF; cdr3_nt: TGTGCCAGCAGCTTAGGAGGGACCGGGGAGCTGTTTTTT
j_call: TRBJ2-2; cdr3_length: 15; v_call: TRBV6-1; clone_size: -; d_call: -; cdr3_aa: CASSENFGNTGELFF; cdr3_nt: TGTGCCAGCAGTGAAAATTTCGGGAACACCGGGGAGCTGTTTTTT
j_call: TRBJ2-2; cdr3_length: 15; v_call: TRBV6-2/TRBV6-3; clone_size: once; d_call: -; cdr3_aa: CASSWVGGNTGELFF; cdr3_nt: TGTGCCAGCAGTTGGGTGGGAGGGAACACCGGGGAGCTGTTTTTT
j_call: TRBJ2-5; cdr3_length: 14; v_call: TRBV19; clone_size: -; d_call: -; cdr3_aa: CASRGVGSGETQYF; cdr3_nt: TGTGCCAGTAGGGGCGTGGGGAGCGGTGAGACCCAGTACTTC
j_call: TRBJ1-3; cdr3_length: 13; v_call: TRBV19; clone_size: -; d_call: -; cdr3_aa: CASRVMAGNTIYF; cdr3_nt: TGTGCCAGTAGAGTTATGGCCGGAAACACCATATATTTT
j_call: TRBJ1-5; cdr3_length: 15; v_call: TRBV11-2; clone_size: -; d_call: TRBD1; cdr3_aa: CASSIGGSFHQPQHF; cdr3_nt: TGTGCCAGCAGCATAGGGGGCTCCTTTCATCAGCCCCAGCATTTT
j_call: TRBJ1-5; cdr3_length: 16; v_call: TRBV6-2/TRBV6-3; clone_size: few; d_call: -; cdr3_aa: CASRTYKGIKNQPQHF; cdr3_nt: TGTGCCAGCAGAACATACAAGGGGATCAAGAATCAGCCCCAGCATTTT
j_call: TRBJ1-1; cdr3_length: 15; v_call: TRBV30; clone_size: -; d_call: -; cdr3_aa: CASRGGRQMNTEAFF; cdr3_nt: TGTGCTTCGCGGGGGGGCCGGCAAATGAACACTGAAGCTTTCTTT
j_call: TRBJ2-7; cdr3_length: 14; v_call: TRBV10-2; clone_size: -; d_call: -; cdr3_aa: CASSEISGVYEQYF; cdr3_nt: TGCGCCAGCAGTGAAATATCAGGGGTCTACGAGCAGTACTTC
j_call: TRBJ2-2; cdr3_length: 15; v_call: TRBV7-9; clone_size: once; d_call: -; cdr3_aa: CASSRIVGNTGELFF; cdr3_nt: TGTGCCAGCAGCCGTATAGTGGGGAACACCGGGGAGCTGTTTTTT
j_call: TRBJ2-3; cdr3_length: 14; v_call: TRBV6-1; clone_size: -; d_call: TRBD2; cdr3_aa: CASRTSGATDTQYF; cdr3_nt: TGTGCCAGCCGGACTAGCGGGGCGACGGATACGCAGTATTTT
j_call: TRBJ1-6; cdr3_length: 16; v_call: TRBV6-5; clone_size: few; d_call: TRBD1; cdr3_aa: CASSYGDRADNSPLHF; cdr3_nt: TGTGCCAGCAGTTATGGGGACAGGGCGGATAATTCACCCCTCCACTTT
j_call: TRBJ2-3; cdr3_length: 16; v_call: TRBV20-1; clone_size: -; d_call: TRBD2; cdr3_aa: CSAGGTSGVSTDTQYF; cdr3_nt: TGCAGTGCTGGGGGGACTAGCGGGGTGAGCACAGATACGCAGTATTTT
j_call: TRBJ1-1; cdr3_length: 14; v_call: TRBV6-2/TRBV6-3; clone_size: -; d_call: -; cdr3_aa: CASSYSSHVTEAFF; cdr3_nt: TGTGCCAGCAGTTACTCTTCCCATGTCACTGAAGCTTTCTTT
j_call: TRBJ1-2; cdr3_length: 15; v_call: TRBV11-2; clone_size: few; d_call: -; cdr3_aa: CASSPSASYNYGYTF; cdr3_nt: TGTGCCAGCAGCCCATCGGCCAGTTACAACTATGGCTACACCTTC
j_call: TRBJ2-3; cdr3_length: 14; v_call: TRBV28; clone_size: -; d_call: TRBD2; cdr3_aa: CASTLGASGLSQYF; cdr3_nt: TGTGCCAGCACCCTCGGGGCTAGCGGCCTCTCTCAGTATTTT
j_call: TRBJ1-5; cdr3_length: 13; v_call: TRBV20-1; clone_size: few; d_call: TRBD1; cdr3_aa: CSAAGTGHQPQHF; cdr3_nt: TGCAGTGCTGCCGGGACAGGGCATCAGCCCCAGCATTTT